One sample yielded the 27 T cell receptor beta chains listed below, sequenced in a study of long-term antiretroviral therapy in people with HIV. Survey-level immunoSEQ v3.0 assays were run. Assay used: immunoSEQ multiplex PCR; TCRdb lists only in-frame clones, some missing. Among about 12,000 clones listed, approximately 79% were seen once. The material sequenced was unsorted PBMCs, taken 0.8 years before starting antiretroviral therapy. Receptors originate from a woman aged 40 to 50 with HIV.

The chain employs TRBV4-2 and TRBJ2-3; 8 bases agree with TRBD1. Per germline, CDR1 LGHNA and CDR2 YNFKEQ. The CDR3 contains 14 residues. The junction had 3 bases not matched to a gene; V was cut back by 3 bases and J by 4 bases. CDR3 loop: CASSQLQGADTQYF. CDR3 nucleotide sequence: TGTGCCAGCAGCCAGCTACAGGGGGCAGATACGCAGTATTTT.

V gene TRBV9 combines with J gene TRBJ2-7; 8 positions agree with TRBD2. The V gene end was trimmed by 2 bases and the J gene end by 2 bases; junction bases not matched to a gene: 6. Germline V gene lookup returns CDR1 SGDLS and CDR2 YYNGEE. This CDR3 spans 15 amino acids. The CDR3 bases are TGTGCCAGCAGCGTGGGGAGTAGCGGGGCCTACGAGCAGTACTTC. Translated, it gives CASSVGSSGAYEQYF.

The chain recombines TRBV4-1 with TRBJ2-3; D is undetermined. The CDR3 length is 14 residues. CDR1 MGHRA and CDR2 YSYEKL come from the germline V gene. V was trimmed by 2 bases and J by 4 bases, leaving 10 bases between them. Written as DNA, the CDR3 is TGCGCCAGCAGCCAAAGTTTCGGAGCAGATACGCAGTATTTT. Its translation is CASSQSFGADTQYF.

The gene calls are TRBV4-1 and TRBJ1-1; D call uncertain. Deletions cut 1 base from V and 8 bases from J, with 14 bases between. This CDR3 has 14 residues. Germline V gene data show CDR1 as MGHRA and CDR2 as YSYEKL. In DNA, the CDR3 is TGCGCCAGCAGCCAAGGGCCCTGGGAGAGAGAAGCTTTCTTT. Its protein is CASSQGPWEREAFF.

The chain links TRBV6-5 to TRBJ1-1; D is unresolved. CDR1 is MNHEY and CDR2 is SVGAGI in the germline V gene. Trimming cost V 0 bases and J 1 base, with 3 bases left between them. This CDR3 contains 13 residues. The CDR3 spells CASSYSWNTEAFF. CDR3 coding DNA: TGTGCCAGCAGTTACTCTTGGAACACTGAAGCTTTCTTT.

The CDR3, as DNA: TGCGCCAGCAGCTTGGTTCCTAGCGGGAGGTCGGACACCGGGGAGCTGTTTTTT. Translating it yields CASSLVPSGRSDTGELFF. The chain has TRBV5-1 and TRBJ2-2; 11 bases agree with TRBD2. This CDR3 is built from 18 residues. J lost 3 bases, V lost 0 bases, and 7 bases had no gene match. CDR1 and CDR2 (germline): SGHRS, YFSETQ.

This clone was recorded a few times. The chain joins TRBV7-2 to TRBJ2-1, with TRBD2 identical over 14 bases. This CDR3 is 16 amino acids long. The V gene's germline CDR1 is SGHTA and CDR2 FQGNSA. Germline trimming cut 1 base from V and 7 bases from J; bases unmatched to any gene: 3. The CDR3 DNA is TGTGCCAGCAGCTTAGGGGGGACTAGCGGGAGTAATGAGCAGTTCTTC. Translated: CASSLGGTSGSNEQFF.

The CDR3 DNA sequence: TGTGCCAGCAGTTTAATCTGGCTAGCGGGAGGGCCCCAGTACTTC. Translated, it gives CASSLIWLAGGPQYF. The rearrangement links TRBV28 to TRBJ2-7; 12 positions agree with TRBD2. Trimming took 2 bases from V and 10 from J; bases not matched to a gene: 9. Germline V gives CDR1 MDHEN, CDR2 SYDVKM. The CDR3 consists of 15 residues. Together with reference TRBV28 and TRBJ2-7, the CDR3 gives the full variable domain: DVKVTQSSRYLVKRTGEKVFLECVQDMDHENMFWYRQDPGLGLRLIYFSYDVKMKEKGDIPEGYSVSREKKERFSLILESASTNQTSMYLCASSLIWLAGGPQYFGPGTRLTVT.

The count of this clone is one. Other DNA sequences in this specimen translate into the identical CDR3. The gene calls are TRBV30 and TRBJ2-5; D remains ambiguous. V was pared by 0 bases and J by 4 bases, with 6 bases between. CDR3 size: 12 residues. From germline, CDR1 is GTSNPN and CDR2 SVGIG (reference sequence). The CDR3 here is CAWSVSGETQYF. Written as DNA, the CDR3 is TGTGCCTGGAGTGTAAGTGGAGAGACCCAGTACTTC. Drawing the rest from reference TRBV30 and TRBJ2-5, the complete variable domain is SQTIHQWPATLVQPVGSPLSLECTVEGTSNPNLYWYRQAAGRGLQLLFYSVGIGQISSEVPQNLSASRPQDRQFILSSKKLLLSDSGFYLCAWSVSGETQYFGPGTRLLVL.

The chain recombines TRBV7-9 with TRBJ1-3; D might be TRBD1 (5 bases). Germline assignment: CDR1 SEHNR and CDR2 FQNEAQ (reference sequence). V dropped 3 bases and J dropped 7 bases, with 10 bases sitting between them. This CDR3 comprises 13 residues. The CDR3 reads CASSLGLRNTIYF. In nucleotides, the CDR3 is TGTGCCAGCAGCTTGGGGCTTCGGAACACCATATATTTT.

The V gene is TRBV29-1, the J gene TRBJ2-1, with D uncertain. CDR1 is SQVTM and CDR2 is ANQGSEA in the germline V gene. Trimming removed 4 bases from V and 5 bases from J, with 12 bases in between. This CDR3 contains 13 residues. The CDR3 sequence is CSVVIPPHNEQFF. The CDR3 region has the DNA TGCAGCGTTGTAATTCCCCCCCACAATGAGCAGTTCTTC.

This clone has just a few counts. This CDR3 reads CASSLETVTDTQYF. CDR3 nucleotide sequence: TGTGCCAGCAGCTTGGAAACGGTAACAGATACGCAGTATTTT. J is TRBJ2-3 and V is TRBV5-4; the D is unclear. Trimming took 0 bases from V and 3 from J, leaving 8 bases between them. This CDR3 comprises 14 residues. Germline V gene lookup returns CDR1 SGHNT and CDR2 YYREEE (reference sequence).

The chain links TRBV4-2 to TRBJ2-7; D possibly corresponds to TRBD2 (6 bases). CDR1 LGHNA and CDR2 YNFKEQ come from the germline V gene. This CDR3 has 16 residues. Trimming shortened V by 0 bases and J by 5 bases, and 17 bases separated the two germline ends. CDR3 sequence: CASSQDRTTTWDEQYF. The CDR3 DNA reads as TGTGCCAGCAGCCAAGATCGGACTACCACCTGGGACGAGCAGTACTTC.

In its sample, this clone was seen a few times. The rearrangement joins TRBV11-2 to TRBJ2-2, with a tentative D call TRBD2 (5 bases). Germline-derived CDR1 and CDR2 are SGHAT and FQNNGV. The V end was cut by 5 bases, the J end by 5 bases, with 9 bases between. CDR3 length equals 13 residues. The CDR3 coding sequence is TGTGCCAGCAGCGACTATAATACCGGGGAGCTGTTTTTT. Amino acids: CASSDYNTGELFF.

For the CDR3, the DNA is TGTGCCAGTACGACAGTAGATCAGCCCCAGCATTTT. Translated, it gives CASTTVDQPQHF. The chain joins TRBV6-1 to TRBJ1-5; the D gene is possibly TRBD1 (5 bases). Trimming cost V 9 bases and J 5 bases, with 11 bases left between them. Per germline, CDR1 MNHNS and CDR2 SASEGT. The CDR3 has 12 amino acids.

V gene TRBV4-2 combines with J gene TRBJ2-2; D is perhaps TRBD1 (6 bases). Germline-derived CDR1 and CDR2 are LGHNA and YNFKEQ. The CDR3 contains 16 residues. V shed 3 bases and J shed 1 base, with 12 bases lying between them. CDR3 nucleotides: TGTGCCAGCAGCCAGCTTGAACAGGGGAACACCGGGGAGCTGTTTTTT. Translation: CASSQLEQGNTGELFF.

This chain links TRBV6-5 with TRBJ1-5; D gene ambiguous. The germline V gene has CDR1 MNHEY and CDR2 SVGAGI. This CDR3 region has 13 residues. The V end was cut by 4 bases, the J end by 2 bases, with 6 bases between. CDR3 in amino acids: CASSFTGNQPQHF. CDR3 bases: TGTGCCAGCAGTTTTACAGGCAATCAGCCCCAGCATTTT.

CDR3 residues: CASESPTGGLHF. DNA of the CDR3: TGTGCCAGCGAAAGCCCCACCGGGGGTCTACATTTT. The gene calls are TRBV28 and TRBJ1-5; a possible D gene is TRBD1 (5 bases). The CDR3 spans 12 residues. The V gene's germline CDR1 is MDHEN and CDR2 SYDVKM. V was clipped by 8 bases and J by 16 bases, with 21 bases between them.

V and J are TRBV5-6 and TRBJ2-7; perhaps D is TRBD1 or TRBD2 (5 bases each). Trimming pared 5 bases from V and 6 bases from J, leaving 9 bases between. The V gene's germline CDR1 is SGHDT and CDR2 YYEEEE. The CDR3 totals 11 residues. The CDR3, as DNA: TGTGCCAGCAGGAGGGGTCGCGAGCAGTACTTC. Protein sequence: CASRRGREQYF.

This chain uses TRBV5-1 with TRBJ2-1, with TRBD2 identical over 8 bases. Unmatched junction bases numbered 5, after V lost 0 bases and J lost 6 bases. Germline CDR1 is SGHRS and CDR2 is YFSETQ. This CDR3 comprises 15 residues. Written as DNA, the CDR3 is TGCGCCAGCAGCTTGGTACTAGCGGTTTCCAATGAGCAGTTCTTC. Translated, it gives CASSLVLAVSNEQFF.

This clone was detected only a few times. The CDR3 nucleotides are TGTGCCGGTGCCGGGGAGGTCTATCAGCCCCAGCATTTT. This encodes CAGAGEVYQPQHF. The J gene is TRBJ1-5, the V gene TRBV6-1; D is unclear. CDR3 length: 13 residues. Trimming removed 11 bases at V and 5 bases at J, with 16 bases between. Per germline, CDR1 MNHNS and CDR2 SASEGT.

V usage is TRBV5-1 and J usage is TRBJ2-2; no reliable D call. The CDR3 spans 13 residues. V gave up 3 bases and J gave up 7 bases, with 10 bases separating them. The germline V gene encodes CDR1 SGHRS and CDR2 YFSETQ. In DNA form, the CDR3 reads TGCGCCAGCAGCTCGCGACTGGACGGGGAGCTGTTTTTT. Amino acids: CASSSRLDGELFF.

The J gene is TRBJ2-7, the V gene TRBV5-6, with 8 bases matching TRBD2. CDR3 length equals 15 residues. The germline V gene has CDR1 SGHDT and CDR2 YYEEEE. V shed 4 bases, J shed 0 bases, and the junction held 6 bases outside the gene matches. The DNA for the CDR3 is TGTGCCAGCAGCGTTAGCGGGGCCAGCTCCTACGAGCAGTACTTC. Translation: CASSVSGASSYEQYF. Full variable domain (remainder filled in from reference TRBV5-6 and TRBJ2-7): DAGVTQSPTHLIKTRGQQVTLRCSPKSGHDTVSWYQQALGQGPQFIFQYYEEEERQRGNFPDRFSGHQFPNYSSELNVNALLLGDSALYLCASSVSGASSYEQYFGPGTRLTVT.

J is TRBJ2-7 and V is TRBV6-1; 12 nucleotides match TRBD2. The germline CDR1 and CDR2 sequences are MNHNS and SASEGT. This CDR3 spans 14 amino acids. Trimming removed 2 bases from V and 4 bases from J; junction bases left unmatched: 0. Here the CDR3 reads CASSELAGGYEQYF. The CDR3 coding sequence is TGTGCCAGCAGTGAACTAGCGGGAGGGTACGAGCAGTACTTC.

This clone showed up just a few times. This chain joins TRBV5-4 and TRBJ1-6, with a tentative D call TRBD1 (6 bases). The CDR3 consists of 13 residues. Trimming cost V 4 bases and J 8 bases, with 10 bases left between them. Germline V CDR1 and CDR2: SGHNT, YYREEE (reference sequence). The CDR3 is CASSDTGYSPLHF. The DNA for the CDR3 is TGTGCCAGCAGCGATACAGGGTATTCACCCCTCCACTTT.

V and J are TRBV7-2 and TRBJ1-5, with 8 bases lining up with TRBD1. The CDR3 runs 16 residues. CDR1 and CDR2 from the germline V gene are SGHTA and FQGNSA. V dropped 5 bases and J dropped 2; count of bases not matched to a gene: 8. The CDR3 bases are TGTGCCAGCAGCACGGCGACAGGGGCTGGCAATCAGCCCCAGCATTTT. Residues: CASSTATGAGNQPQHF. Full variable domain (remainder filled in from reference TRBV7-2 and TRBJ1-5): GAGVSQSPSNKVTEKGKDVELRCDPISGHTALYWYRQSLGQGLEFLIYFQGNSAPDKSGLPSDRFSAERTGGSVSTLTIQRTQQEDSAVYLCASSTATGAGNQPQHFGDGTRLSIL.

This sequence joins TRBV10-3 and TRBJ2-3, with D unresolved. Between the trimmed V and J ends, which lost 3 bases and 5 bases, there was a span of 12 bases. CDR3 length: 14 amino acids. Germline V gives CDR1 ENHRY, CDR2 SYGVKD. The CDR3 region has the DNA TGTGCCATCAGTGATGAGAGATCGGGAGATACGCAGTATTTT. The encoded protein is CAISDERSGDTQYF.